This TCR beta chain was obtained from a study of persistence of HIV-infected CD4 T cells. The CDR3 runs to 15 residues. The J segment lost 4 bases and the V segment lost 4 bases, leaving 9 bases of the junction unmatched. In germline, CDR1 is SGHAT, CDR2 FQDESV (reference sequence). The libraries were made with immunoSEQ version 4 in survey mode. Assay used: immunoSEQ multiplex PCR; TCRdb lists only in-frame clones, some missing. The sample yields tens of thousands of clones, about 74% seen once. This clone was counted between two and nine times. No antigen is known for it. Cells were stimulated with overlapping HIV-1 Gag 15-mer peptides. Sorting selected CD4+ T cells upregulating both CD40 ligand and CD69.

This clonotype was obtained from an adult man with HIV who was CMV-seropositive. This specimen consisted of CD4+ T cells sorted from PBMCs after roughly 20-hour stimulation, obtained from a patient who received antiretroviral therapy. The V gene is TRBV11-1, the J gene TRBJ2-7; TRBD1 matches 8 bases. The CDR3 DNA sequence: TGTGCCAGCAGCTCGAGCCCAGGGGGCTTATACGAGCAGTACTTC. It yields the protein CASSSSPGGLYEQYF.